This TCR beta chain was retrieved from a study of T cell repertoires in cytomegalovirus infection. TCRdb reprocessed the reads via MiXCR and lists one record per CDR3 protein. The table records about 260,000 distinct CDR3 sequences, about an eighth of them present only once. Trimming cost V 3 bases and J 6 bases; bases outside gene matches: 9. Germline CDR1 MNHEY, CDR2 SMNVEV (reference sequence). The CDR3 extends over 17 amino acids. This clonotype was seen a few times. The origin of this receptor is a human donor in good health (CMV status not recorded). Some clones in this sample may be carry-over from other donors' samples. This chain links TRBV27 with TRBJ2-3; 13 positions agree with TRBD2. Sequencing was performed on PBMCs. Here the CDR3 reads CASSLRTSGGGGDTQYF. The DNA for the CDR3 is TGTGCCAGCAGTTTGAGGACTAGCGGGGGTGGGGGGGATACGCAGTATTTT.